The 11 T cell receptor beta chains in this list originate from one sample, sequenced in a study of CD8 T cells in Susac syndrome. Random hexamers were used to reverse transcribe an amount of roughly 0.45 to 1 ug RNA. TCRdb analysed the immunoSEQ multiplex PCR reads with MiXCR anew, one entry per CDR3 protein. The sample comprises about 150,000 distinct CDR3 sequences, approximately 94% of which are singletons, and roughly 0.21% rests with the top ten. The sample comprised CD8+ T cells from PBMCs. These receptors all come from a human donor with multiple sclerosis.

The V gene is TRBV12-3 or TRBV12-4, the J gene TRBJ2-3, with 9 bases identical to TRBD1. V gave up 6 bases and J gave up 10 bases; unmatched junction bases: 5. The length of the CDR3 is 12 residues. CDR3 DNA: TGTGCCAGCAGCCCTGACAGGGGGGCGCAGTATTTT. It specifies CASSPDRGAQYF.

This clonotype appeared a single time. The chain has TRBV20-1 and TRBJ2-1, with a possible D match to TRBD2 (6 bases). This CDR3 is 11 amino acids long. The germline V and J ends were trimmed by 3 bases and 9 bases, with 9 bases remaining between them. In germline, CDR1 is DFQATT, CDR2 SNEGSKA (reference sequence). The CDR3 DNA follows: TGCAGTGCTAGGGGGGGAGGTGAGCAGTTCTTC. Translating gives CSARGGGEQFF.

The chain uses TRBV12-3 or TRBV12-4 and TRBJ2-7, with 7 positions matching TRBD1. V gave up 6 bases and J gave up 11 bases; unmatched junction bases: 10. The CDR3 consists of 12 residues. The CDR3 here is CASRSVPGQEYF. The CDR3 bases are TGTGCCAGCAGATCCGTTCCCGGACAGGAGTACTTC.

The chain combines TRBV24-1 with TRBJ2-7; weak D call: TRBD1 (5 bases). CDR3 length: 15 residues. V was shortened by 2 bases and J by 2 bases, with 12 bases between the two germline ends. Germline V gene lookup returns CDR1 KGHDR and CDR2 SFDVKD. CDR3 coding DNA: TGTGCCACCAGTGATTCGAAGGGGCTTGCCTACGAGCAGTACTTC. Encoded protein: CATSDSKGLAYEQYF.

The V and J genes are TRBV15 and TRBJ1-1; 7 bases map to TRBD1. V was clipped by 4 bases and J by 6 bases; unmatched bases: 8. The CDR3 covers 14 residues. Germline lookup yields CDR1 LNHNV and CDR2 YYDKDF (reference sequence). The CDR3 nucleotides read TGTGCCACCAGCATCCTCCGGGACAGCTCTGAAGCTTTCTTT. Protein product: CATSILRDSSEAFF.

V usage is TRBV7-8 and J usage is TRBJ2-7, with D perhaps matching TRBD1 (5 bases). With 2 bases removed from V and 1 base from J, the gap between germline ends came to 12 bases. The CDR3 is 15 amino acids. In germline, CDR1 is SGHVS, CDR2 FQNEAQ. CDR3 amino acids: CASSLLGRTSYEQYF. CDR3 in DNA: TGTGCCAGCAGCTTATTAGGGCGGACATCCTACGAGCAGTACTTC.

This clonotype showed up just a few times. The chain carries TRBV6-4 and TRBJ2-1; no clear D. This CDR3 is built from 13 residues. Germline CDR1 MRHNA, CDR2 SNTAGT. Trimming left V 2 bases short and J 0 bases short, with 2 bases between. The CDR3 spells CASSDSSYNEQFF. DNA for the CDR3: TGTGCCAGCAGTGACAGCTCCTACAATGAGCAGTTCTTC.

The gene calls are TRBV6-1 and TRBJ2-3; TRBD2 might be the D (6 bases). In germline, CDR1 is MNHNS, CDR2 SASEGT. V lost 6 bases to trimming and J lost 0 bases, with 25 bases between them. The CDR3 length is 19 residues. This CDR3 reads CASSPHPDGRHPSTDTQYF. The CDR3 DNA reads TGTGCCAGCAGCCCTCACCCGGATGGGAGGCATCCTAGCACAGATACGCAGTATTTT.

This clonotype was recorded only once. The chain recombines TRBV5-1 with TRBJ1-1, with D perhaps TRBD1 (5 bases). Per germline, CDR1 SGHRS and CDR2 YFSETQ. The V gene lost 5 bases and the J gene lost 7 bases, with 9 bases spanning the gap. CDR3 length: 11 amino acids. The CDR3 is CASSGAGEAFF. CDR3 in DNA: TGCGCCAGCAGTGGGGCAGGTGAAGCTTTCTTT. The variable domain in full, completed from reference TRBV5-1 and TRBJ1-1, reads KAGVTQTPRYLIKTRGQQVTLSCSPISGHRSVSWYQQTPGQGLQFLFEYFSETQRNKGNFPGRFSGRQFSNSRSEMNVSTLELGDSALYLCASSGAGEAFFGQGTRLTVV.

This chain uses TRBV29-1 with TRBJ2-3, with 7 positions matching TRBD2. Germline assignment: CDR1 SQVTM and CDR2 ANQGSEA. The CDR3 consists of 15 residues. Trimming removed 4 bases from V and 4 bases from J; junction bases left unmatched: 11. CDR3 sequence (DNA): TGCAGCGTTGGGGGTTTCGGACTAGAATCAGATACGCAGTATTTT. Protein: CSVGGFGLESDTQYF.

The chain recombines TRBV29-1 with TRBJ1-2, with D perhaps matching TRBD1 (6 bases). The V end lost 2 bases, the J end lost 6 bases, and 22 bases lay between the germline ends. The length of the CDR3 is 16 residues. Looked up from germline, CDR1 is SQVTM and CDR2 is ANQGSEA. CDR3 sequence: CSVEKGGASRANGYTF. CDR3 bases: TGCAGCGTTGAAAAAGGGGGGGCGTCGAGGGCTAATGGCTACACCTTC. The full variable domain, with the rest looked up from reference TRBV29-1 and TRBJ1-2, is SAVISQKPSRDICQRGTSLTIQCQVDSQVTMMFWYRQQPGQSLTLIATANQGSEATYESGFVIDKFPISRPNLTFSTLTVSNMSPEDSSIYLCSVEKGGASRANGYTFGSGTRLTVV.